The 32 T cell receptor beta chains in this list originate from one sample, sequenced in a study of T cell responses to AZD1222 COVID-19 vaccine. Libraries were prepared by immunoSEQ multiplex PCR; TCRdb keeps only in-frame clonotypes and omits some of them. The table has roughly 51,000 clones, more than 70% seen once. The sequencing here drew on peripheral blood, taken 28 days after the second AZD1222 dose. These TCRs come from an adult who received the AZD1222 COVID-19 vaccine.

This clone was seen a handful of times. The chain employs TRBV25-1 and TRBJ1-4; D call uncertain. This CDR3 is built from 16 residues. V dropped 4 bases and J dropped 3 bases, with 15 bases sitting between them. Germline CDR1 and CDR2: MGHDK and SYGVNS. CDR3 region: CASSALPGGSNEKLFF. The CDR3 coding sequence is TGTGCCAGCAGTGCCCTACCCGGAGGGTCTAATGAAAAACTGTTTTTT.

V and J are TRBV5-1 and TRBJ2-2, with unresolved D. Trimming shortened V by 0 bases and J by 1 base, and 7 bases separated the two germline ends. The CDR3 contains 15 residues. Per germline, CDR1 SGHRS and CDR2 YFSETQ. Here the CDR3 reads CASSLGAGNTGELFF. The CDR3 bases are TGCGCCAGCAGCTTGGGGGCAGGGAACACCGGGGAGCTGTTTTTT.

The V gene is TRBV4-3, the J gene TRBJ1-2; D is ambiguous. V was trimmed by 1 base and J by 5 bases, leaving 14 bases between them. This CDR3 contains 15 residues. Germline V gives CDR1 LGHNA, CDR2 YSLEER. The CDR3 bases are TGCGCCAGCAGCCAAGGGAGGGATCAAGATTATGGCTACACCTTC. This encodes CASSQGRDQDYGYTF.

Worth noting for this clone: At one end the junction does not follow the germline gene, possibly because of a read error. This chain joins TRBV10-3 and TRBJ1-2; D ambiguous. CDR1 is ENHRY and CDR2 is SYGVKD in the germline V gene. This CDR3 has 17 residues. The CDR3 bases are TGTGCCACTTCGCTACGTTTGGGAGACGGGTCCTATGGTGGCTATGTCTTC. Residues: CATSLRLGDGSYGGYVF.

This CDR3 is CASSQGQGGRYSDSPLHF. The CDR3 region has the DNA TGTGCCAGCAGCCAAGGGCAGGGGGGGCGATACTCGGATTCACCCCTCCACTTT. The chain carries TRBV3-1 (or the pseudogene TRBV3-2) and TRBJ1-6, with 7 positions matching TRBD1. CDR1 is LGHDT and CDR2 is YNNKEL in the germline V gene (reference sequence). The CDR3 spans 18 residues. Trimming removed 1 base from V and 8 bases from J; junction bases left unmatched: 14.

This chain joins TRBV15 and TRBJ1-5; 7 nucleotides agree with TRBD1. Germline values: CDR1 LNHNV, CDR2 YYDKDF (reference sequence). The ends lost 3 bases at V and 2 bases at J; junction bases unmatched: 10. The CDR3 contains 17 residues. CDR3 amino acids: CATSSPQRGLGNQPQHF. In DNA form, the CDR3 reads TGTGCCACCAGCAGCCCTCAAAGGGGGCTAGGCAATCAGCCCCAGCATTTT.

This clone was seen once. CDR3 bases: TGTGCCAGCAGCCAAGGGGCCAGGCGCTCTGAAAAACTGTTTTTT. Residues: CASSQGARRSEKLFF. The chain employs TRBV3-1 (or the pseudogene TRBV3-2) and TRBJ1-4; D is ambiguous. The CDR3 is 15 residues long. Trimming took 1 base from V and 7 from J, leaving 13 bases between them. Germline V gene data show CDR1 as LGHDT and CDR2 as YNNKEL (reference sequence).

The V gene is TRBV25-1, the J gene TRBJ2-3; no clear D gene. Germline CDR1 MGHDK, CDR2 SYGVNS. This CDR3 is built from 14 residues. Trimming cost V 4 bases and J 5 bases, with 13 bases left between them. CDR3 sequence (DNA): TGTGCCAGCAGTGTACCTTCGCGCGTAGATACGCAGTATTTT. Translating it yields CASSVPSRVDTQYF. Complete variable domain (other parts from reference TRBV25-1 and TRBJ2-3): EADIYQTPRYLVIGTGKKITLECSQTMGHDKMYWYQQDPGMELHLIHYSYGVNSTEKGDLSSESTVSRIRTEHFPLTLESARPSHTSQYLCASSVPSRVDTQYFGPGTRLTVL.

This rearrangement joins TRBV14 to TRBJ1-1; the D is unclear. Looked up from germline, CDR1 is SGHDN and CDR2 is FVKESK. The CDR3 covers 16 residues. Trimming removed 1 base from V and 8 bases from J, with 20 bases in between. The CDR3 nucleotides are TGTGCCAGCAGCCAAGGGCTCGTTGACACTGGTAGGGAAGCTTTCTTT. Residues: CASSQGLVDTGREAFF.

The chain has TRBV6-5 and TRBJ2-1; 7 nucleotides line up with TRBD1. CDR1 MNHEY and CDR2 SVGAGI come from the germline V gene. This CDR3 comprises 15 residues. J lost 7 bases, V lost 6 bases, and 12 bases had no gene match. CDR3 DNA: TGTGCCAGCAGGACCGGGACAGAGGGAATGAATGAGCAGTTCTTC. This codes for CASRTGTEGMNEQFF.

This clone was seen a few times. The chain has TRBV11-2 and TRBJ2-1; TRBD1 might be the D (6 bases). The CDR3 runs to 14 residues. The V end was cut by 5 bases, the J end by 0 bases, with 8 bases between. Germline V gene lookup returns CDR1 SGHAT and CDR2 FQNNGV. The CDR3 region is CASSRQASYNEQFF. CDR3 in DNA: TGTGCCAGCAGCCGACAGGCCTCCTACAATGAGCAGTTCTTC.

The chain joins TRBV18 to TRBJ1-1; D not certain. The CDR3 runs 13 residues. V was cut by 2 bases and J by 2 bases, with 6 bases left in between. CDR1 and CDR2 from the germline V gene are KGHSH and LQKENI. CDR3 amino acids: CASSPRGNTEAFF. The CDR3 region has the DNA TGTGCCAGCTCACCAAGAGGAAACACTGAAGCTTTCTTT.

The rearrangement uses TRBV3-1 (or the pseudogene TRBV3-2) and TRBJ2-2, with D tentatively TRBD1 (5 bases). The CDR3 is 15 amino acids. In germline, CDR1 is LGHDT, CDR2 YNNKEL (reference sequence). V dropped 3 bases and J dropped 6 bases, with 14 bases sitting between them. DNA of the CDR3: TGTGCCAGCAGCCAGCCCCAGGGTATGGCCGGGGAGCTGTTTTTT. This translates into CASSQPQGMAGELFF.

The genes are TRBV7-2 and TRBJ2-1; 14 bases fit TRBD2. The CDR3 has 16 amino acids. Germline V gene data show CDR1 as SGHTA and CDR2 as FQGNSA. The ends lost 4 bases at V and 9 bases at J; junction bases unmatched: 8. The chain's CDR3 is CASSSRAGLAGVEQFF. The CDR3 DNA is TGTGCCAGCAGCTCCCGAGCGGGACTAGCGGGAGTTGAGCAGTTCTTC. Together with reference TRBV7-2 and TRBJ2-1, the CDR3 gives the full variable domain: GAGVSQSPSNKVTEKGKDVELRCDPISGHTALYWYRQSLGQGLEFLIYFQGNSAPDKSGLPSDRFSAERTGGSVSTLTIQRTQQEDSAVYLCASSSRAGLAGVEQFFGPGTRLTVL.

The chain joins TRBV20-1 to TRBJ1-1, with D unresolved. CDR1 is DFQATT and CDR2 is SNEGSKA in the germline V gene (reference sequence). Trimming removed 6 bases at V and 3 bases at J, with 5 bases between. The length of the CDR3 is 10 residues. The CDR3 region has the DNA TGCAGTGCAGGTTACACTGAAGCTTTCTTT. Protein sequence: CSAGYTEAFF.

The CDR3 loop is CASSPLVESNQPQHF. For the CDR3, the DNA is TGTGCCAGCAGCCCACTGGTAGAAAGCAATCAGCCCCAGCATTTT. The chain couples TRBV5-5 to TRBJ1-5; unclear D gene. Germline CDR1 and CDR2: SGHKS and YYEKEE (reference sequence). V lost 4 bases and J 1 base, leaving 12 bases between the germline ends. This CDR3 region has 15 residues.

V gene TRBV7-9 combines with J gene TRBJ2-1; 12 bases align to TRBD2. Trimming at V came to 5 bases and at J to 4 bases, leaving 3 bases not matched to a gene. Germline V gene sequence: CDR1 SEHNR, CDR2 FQNEAQ (reference sequence). There are 15 residues in the CDR3. In DNA, the CDR3 is TGTGCCAGCAGCAAGACTAGCGGGAGATACAATGAGCAGTTCTTC. It yields the protein CASSKTSGRYNEQFF.

This chain connects TRBV25-1 to TRBJ1-1; possible D gene TRBD1, 6 bases. CDR1 is MGHDK and CDR2 is SYGVNS in the germline V gene. The length of the CDR3 is 14 residues. The V end lost 1 base, the J end lost 5 bases, and 11 bases lay between the germline ends. Here the CDR3 reads CASSEWGGPTEAFF. Written as DNA, the CDR3 is TGTGCCAGCAGTGAATGGGGGGGGCCAACTGAAGCTTTCTTT.

The chain carries TRBV15 and TRBJ2-1; TRBD2 agrees at 15 bases. V gave up 1 base and J gave up 7 bases; unmatched junction bases: 2. Per the germline V gene, CDR1 is LNHNV and CDR2 is YYDKDF (reference sequence). CDR3 length equals 16 residues. The CDR3, as DNA: TGTGCCACCAGCAGAGCGGGGACTAGCGGGAGGAATGAGCAGTTCTTC. This sequence encodes CATSRAGTSGRNEQFF.

The rearrangement links TRBV28 to TRBJ2-7; 7 bases match TRBD2. The CDR3 spans 15 residues. With V trimmed by 7 bases and J by 0 bases, 9 bases remained unmatched. Per germline, CDR1 MDHEN and CDR2 SYDVKM. The CDR3 spells CASTQPGGSSYEQYF. The CDR3 coding sequence is TGTGCCAGCACTCAACCCGGGGGGAGCTCCTACGAGCAGTACTTC.

In its sample, this clone was seen once. The rearrangement uses TRBV6-2 or TRBV6-3 and TRBJ1-2, with a weak D call TRBD1 (6 bases). CDR3 length: 14 amino acids. V lost 5 bases, J lost 5 bases, and 15 bases lay in between. In germline, CDR1 is MNHEY, CDR2 SVGEGT. The CDR3 sequence is CASSGPGHLYGYTF. CDR3 DNA: TGTGCCAGCAGTGGACCGGGACACCTTTATGGCTACACCTTC.

The V gene is TRBV7-3, the J gene TRBJ1-1; no reliable D call. In germline, CDR1 is SGHTA, CDR2 FQGTGA. V was cut by 3 bases and J by 2 bases, with 16 bases left in between. CDR3 size: 16 residues. As DNA, the CDR3 is TGTGCCAGCAGCTTCCACAAACCCGACTCCAACACTGAAGCTTTCTTT. The encoded protein is CASSFHKPDSNTEAFF.

This chain connects TRBV5-1 to TRBJ1-3, with TRBD1 matching over 7 bases. Germline V gene data show CDR1 as SGHRS and CDR2 as YFSETQ. Germline trimming cut 0 bases from V and 2 bases from J; bases unmatched to any gene: 2. This CDR3 is 15 amino acids long. CDR3 loop: CASSLDTGAGNTIYF. In DNA form, the CDR3 reads TGCGCCAGCAGCTTGGATACAGGGGCTGGAAACACCATATATTTT.

V is TRBV10-3 and J is TRBJ1-2; D may be TRBD1 (5 bases). The CDR3 spans 14 residues. The V and J ends lost 7 bases and 1 base respectively, with 13 bases between them. CDR1 is ENHRY, CDR2 SYGVKD, per germline. CDR3 sequence: CAINPRGDNYGYTF. The CDR3 DNA is TGTGCCATCAACCCGAGAGGGGATAACTATGGCTACACCTTC.

The chain recombines TRBV11-3 with TRBJ2-3; 12 nucleotides line up with TRBD2. The CDR3 contains 16 residues. V shed 1 base and J 5 bases; nucleotides not matched to a gene: 4. Germline V gene data show CDR1 as SGHNT and CDR2 as YENEEA. This CDR3 is CASSLASGRAVDTQYF. The CDR3 DNA reads as TGTGCCAGCAGCTTAGCTAGCGGGAGGGCCGTAGATACGCAGTATTTT.

This chain joins TRBV7-2 and TRBJ2-7, with 11 bases matching TRBD2. The trim removed 4 bases at V and 6 bases at J, leaving 5 bases unmatched. This CDR3 is 14 amino acids long. CDR1 and CDR2 (germline): SGHTA, FQGNSA. This CDR3 reads CASSSGLAAFEQYF. CDR3 bases: TGTGCCAGCAGCTCGGGACTAGCGGCCTTCGAGCAGTACTTC.

The chain couples TRBV18 to TRBJ1-1; TRBD1 matches 9 bases. The ends lost 1 base at V and 0 bases at J; junction bases unmatched: 3. The CDR3 covers 16 residues. The germline CDR1 and CDR2 sequences are KGHSH and LQKENI. The CDR3 coding sequence is TGTGCCAGCTCACCACAGGGACAGGGATTGAACACTGAAGCTTTCTTT. It translates to CASSPQGQGLNTEAFF.

The chain couples TRBV29-1 to TRBJ2-3, with D unresolved. V was clipped by 2 bases and J by 1 base, with 10 bases between them. This CDR3 region has 14 residues. CDR1 and CDR2 (germline): SQVTM, ANQGSEA. The CDR3 nucleotides read TGCAGCGTTGAATTGGGCGGACGCACAGATACGCAGTATTTT. Protein product: CSVELGGRTDTQYF.

The chain carries TRBV5-1 and TRBJ2-2; 7 bases map to TRBD2. The CDR3 consists of 16 residues. The V and J ends lost 4 bases and 2 bases, in that order; junction bases with no gene match: 8. The germline V gene encodes CDR1 SGHRS and CDR2 YFSETQ. The CDR3 sequence is CASSVRASGNTGELFF. The CDR3 nucleotides are TGCGCCAGCAGCGTCCGGGCTAGCGGTAACACCGGGGAGCTGTTTTTT.

The gene calls are TRBV15 and TRBJ2-1; 10 bases are a match to TRBD2. CDR3 size: 19 residues. Germline loops: CDR1 LNHNV, CDR2 YYDKDF (reference sequence). The J segment lost 1 base and the V segment lost 1 base, leaving 10 bases of the junction unmatched. The CDR3 bases are TGTGCCACCAGCAGAGTTCTAGCGGGAGAATTAACGTCCTACAATGAGCAGTTCTTC. Translating it yields CATSRVLAGELTSYNEQFF.

This chain joins TRBV12-3 or TRBV12-4 and TRBJ2-2; 7 bases match TRBD1. The CDR3 has 13 amino acids. V was clipped by 5 bases and J by 5 bases; unmatched bases: 2. The CDR3 sequence: CASSMTGTGELFF. As DNA, the CDR3 is TGTGCCAGCAGTATGACAGGGACCGGGGAGCTGTTTTTT.

The chain has TRBV9 and TRBJ1-1, with D hard to call. V was trimmed by 1 base and J by 1 base, leaving 17 bases between them. CDR1 is SGDLS and CDR2 is YYNGEE in the germline V gene. This CDR3 comprises 17 residues. In DNA, the CDR3 is TGTGCCAGCAGCGTATCACCCTCCCAGGTGGGGAACACTGAAGCTTTCTTT. It specifies CASSVSPSQVGNTEAFF.